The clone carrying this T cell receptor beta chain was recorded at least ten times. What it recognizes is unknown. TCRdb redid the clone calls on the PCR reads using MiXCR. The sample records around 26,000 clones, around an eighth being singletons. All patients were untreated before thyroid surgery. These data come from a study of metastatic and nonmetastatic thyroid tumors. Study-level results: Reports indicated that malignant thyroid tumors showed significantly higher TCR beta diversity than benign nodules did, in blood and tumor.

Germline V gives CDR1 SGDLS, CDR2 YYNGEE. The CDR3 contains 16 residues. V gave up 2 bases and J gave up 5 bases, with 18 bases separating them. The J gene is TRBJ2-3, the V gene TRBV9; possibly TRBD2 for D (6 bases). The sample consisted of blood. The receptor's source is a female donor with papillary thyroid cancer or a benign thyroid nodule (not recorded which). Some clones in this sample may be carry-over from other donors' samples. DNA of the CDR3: TGTGCCAGCAGCGTTGGGGAGGCTAGCGTTAAAGATACGCAGTATTTT. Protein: CASSVGEASVKDTQYF.